This TCR beta chain emerged from a study of T cell repertoires in cytomegalovirus infection. Study details: From public TCR beta signatures came an indication of both CMV infection and matching HLA type.

This clonotype was observed at least ten times. TCRdb re-called the reads with MiXCR, one entry per CDR3 protein. Of almost 500,000 distinct CDR3 sequences in the sample, roughly 12% were seen once. V lost 7 bases, J lost 9 bases, and 22 bases lay in between. The CDR3 is 15 residues long. Germline lookup yields CDR1 LNHDA and CDR2 SQIVND (reference sequence). The sample taken for sequencing was PBMCs. The chain joins TRBV19 to TRBJ2-1; TRBD1 might be the D (6 bases). This sequence originates from a human donor in good health (CMV status not recorded). Some clones in this sample may be carry-over from other donors' samples. This CDR3 is CASTSGESPYSEQFF. The CDR3 DNA reads TGTGCCAGTACCTCAGGGGAATCCCCGTACTCTGAGCAGTTCTTC.